In its sample, the clone carrying this T cell receptor beta chain was seen once. The antigen is unknown. CDR3 length equals 18 residues. The V and J ends lost 1 base and 6 bases, in that order; junction bases with no gene match: 13. Germline V gene sequence: CDR1 SGHVS, CDR2 FNYEAQ. This record comes from a study of T cell responses to AZD1222 COVID-19 vaccine. Study results and limitations: The study found Spike-specific TCR breadth and depth rose after two AZD1222 doses.

Only in-frame clones appear in the TCRdb table, and some are missing; sequencing was by immunoSEQ multiplex PCR. In the table there are around 160,000 clones, around 90% of which are singletons. The specimen comprised peripheral blood, sampled on day 0 of AZD1222 vaccination. This receptor was obtained from an adult in good health. The J gene is TRBJ2-1, the V gene TRBV7-6; 9 positions agree with TRBD1. The CDR3 sequence: CASSLGTGVGRRSNEQFF. The CDR3 coding sequence is TGTGCCAGCAGCTTAGGGACAGGGGTCGGGCGGAGGTCCAATGAGCAGTTCTTC.